The sequence of this TCR beta chain was determined in a study of blood T cell repertoires in COVID-19. Turning to the study itself: Sample material is recorded as cDNA or gDNA derived from T cells, B-cell-depleted T cells, or PBMCs.

Sequencing used immunoSEQ multiplex PCR; TCRdb keeps in-frame clones, though not all of them. There are 300,000 to 400,000 clones in the sample; 88% occur only once, and 1.2% lies in the top ten. CDR1 and CDR2 from the germline V gene are PRHDT and FYEKMQ (reference sequence). V was pared by 5 bases and J by 9 bases, with 11 bases between. The CDR3 sequence is 12 residues long. Those enrolled, adults aged roughly 18 to 95 years, came from 25 or so US areas. V is TRBV13 and J is TRBJ2-1; possibly TRBD1 for D (6 bases). The sequenced material came from PBMCs or T cells enriched from blood (not recorded which). The TCR comes from a young woman who had recovered from COVID-19. DNA of the CDR3: TGTGCCAGCAGCCCACAGGGAGCTGAGCAGTTCTTC. Translated, it gives CASSPQGAEQFF.